The subject of this entry is one TCR beta chain. What it recognizes is unknown. The data derive from a study of siplizumab effects on memory and regulatory T cells. Per sample, the assay covered approximately 100,000 TCR templates. This table comes from immunoSEQ multiplex PCR, and its TCRdb copy is limited to in-frame clones, with some not included. The sample holds roughly 75,000 clones; approximately 93% are singletons and the top ten take roughly 4.7%. General study findings and limits: Phenotypic classification as naive or memory proved unattainable for roughly 75-96% of proliferating CD4+ or CD8+ clones. It seemed that naive T cells were more diverse than memory cells and were major contributors to the alloresponse. Proliferating siplizumab-culture Treg suppressive function went unconfirmed.

V was trimmed by 3 bases and J by 4 bases, leaving 13 bases between them. The CDR3 extends over 15 amino acids. CDR1 and CDR2 from the germline V gene are SNHLY and FYNNEI. The sequencing sample was made of CD8+ T cells sorted from blood. The chain uses TRBV2 and TRBJ1-3; D might be TRBD1 (5 bases). The TCR comes from a human donor in good health. The CDR3 DNA sequence: TGTGCCAGCAGTGACGGGGCCGGTCAGGGAAACACCATATATTTT. This encodes CASSDGAGQGNTIYF.